Listed here are 24 T cell receptor beta chains from one sample, sequenced in a study of blood T cells in healthy people across ages. The authors ran a second PCR of 7 to 11 cycles using a sample-barcoded 5' primer and a J-beta primer mix. TCRdb re-called the 5' RACE reads with MiXCR, one entry per CDR3 protein. The sample has some 1.5 million distinct CDR3 sequences, 28% seen once. Material for sequencing was blood. Source of these receptors: a woman aged 30 to 39 in good health.

This clonotype showed up just a few times. The rearrangement links TRBV5-1 to TRBJ2-1; TRBD2 is a possible D gene (6 bases). The CDR3 spans 13 residues. Germline loops: CDR1 SGHRS, CDR2 YFSETQ. CDR3 sequence (DNA): TGCGTCTCGCGGGAATCTTCCCACAATGAGCAGTTCTTC. Encoded protein: CVSRESSHNEQFF.

This clonotype was seen once. At one of its ends the junction is not consistent with the germline gene, which may arise from a read error. The chain recombines TRBV2 with TRBJ2-6; D may be TRBD1 (5 bases). The germline CDR1 and CDR2 sequences are SNHLY and FYNNEI. CDR3 size: 15 residues. CDR3 sequence (DNA): TGTGCCAGCAGTGAAGTCAGGTCCAGGGCCAACGTCCGGACTTTC. Translation gives CASSEVRSRANVRTF.

This clonotype occurred a few times. This chain links TRBV20-1 with TRBJ2-5; 10 bases map to TRBD2. Trimming removed 3 bases from V and 1 base from J; junction bases left unmatched: 5. Germline V gene sequence: CDR1 DFQATT, CDR2 SNEGSKA (reference sequence). This CDR3 has 15 amino acids. The CDR3 region is CSARSPSGGQETQYF. In DNA, the CDR3 is TGCAGTGCTAGGAGCCCTAGCGGGGGCCAAGAGACCCAGTACTTC.

As concerns this clonotype: A much larger clone differs from this one at a single base, so this may be a read error. The chain recombines TRBV11-2 with TRBJ2-4; no clear D. Germline values: CDR1 SGHAT, CDR2 FQNNGV. The CDR3 has 15 amino acids. The CDR3 region has the DNA TGTGCCAACAGCTTAACCCGAGGTCACAAAAACATTCAGTACTTC. Amino acids: CANSLTRGHKNIQYF.

In this sample, this clonotype turned up many times. The gene calls are TRBV12-3 or TRBV12-4 and TRBJ2-1; 7 bases align to TRBD1. This CDR3 contains 15 residues. J lost 4 bases, V lost 3 bases, and 6 bases had no gene match. The CDR3: CASSLSQGEYNEQFF. For the CDR3, the DNA is TGTGCCAGCAGTTTGAGTCAGGGGGAGTACAATGAGCAGTTCTTC.

The rearrangement joins TRBV9 to TRBJ2-7, with TRBD2 matching over 7 bases. Trimming cost V 0 bases and J 4 bases; bases outside gene matches: 4. CDR1 SGDLS and CDR2 YYNGEE come from the germline V gene. The CDR3 consists of 14 residues. The CDR3 spells CASSVAGLMYEQYF. The CDR3 coding sequence is TGTGCCAGCAGCGTAGCGGGACTAATGTACGAGCAGTACTTC.

The chain carries TRBV7-3 and TRBJ1-3; D gene ambiguous. CDR3 length equals 15 residues. Germline lookup yields CDR1 SGHTA and CDR2 FQGTGA. With 3 bases removed from V and 2 bases from J, the gap between germline ends came to 11 bases. In DNA form, the CDR3 reads TGTGCCAGCAGCTTGGCTGGTGGGACTGGAAACACCATATATTTT. Translation: CASSLAGGTGNTIYF.

This clonotype appeared a few times. This sequence joins TRBV6-5 and TRBJ2-7; tentatively, D is TRBD2 (7 bases). The CDR3 contains 18 residues. Per germline, CDR1 MNHEY and CDR2 SVGAGI. With 0 bases removed from V and 1 base from J, the gap between germline ends came to 19 bases. The CDR3 DNA is TGTGCCAGCAGTTACTCGAGGGGGGGTCTCGGGAAATCCTACGAGCAGTACTTC. This translates into CASSYSRGGLGKSYEQYF.

This clonotype was observed a single time. J is TRBJ2-3 and V is TRBV3-1; TRBD2 matches 10 bases. Germline V gene data show CDR1 as LGHDT and CDR2 as YNNKEL (reference sequence). The CDR3 runs to 17 residues. Trimming at V came to 0 bases and at J to 1 base, leaving 4 bases not matched to a gene. This chain's CDR3 is CASSQDLTSGRTDTQYF. The DNA for the CDR3 is TGTGCCAGCAGCCAAGATTTGACTAGCGGGCGCACAGATACGCAGTATTTT.

The rearrangement uses TRBV19 and TRBJ1-5, with D unresolved. CDR3 length: 14 residues. The germline V gene encodes CDR1 LNHDA and CDR2 SQIVND (reference sequence). Trimming cost V 6 bases and J 4 bases, with 13 bases left between them. CDR3 in amino acids: CASREFLRNQPQHF. The CDR3 DNA sequence: TGTGCCAGTAGGGAGTTCCTAAGGAATCAGCCCCAGCATTTT.

The rearrangement links TRBV5-1 to TRBJ1-2, with D unclear. V dropped 0 bases and J dropped 4 bases, with 7 bases sitting between them. In germline, CDR1 is SGHRS, CDR2 YFSETQ. The CDR3 covers 13 residues. Here the CDR3 DNA reads TGCGCCAGCAGCTTGGAGGAGATCTATGGCTACACCTTC. Translation gives CASSLEEIYGYTF.

This clonotype has only a few counts. The chain employs TRBV28 and TRBJ2-1; 8 bases agree with TRBD1. There are 14 residues in the CDR3. Trimming cost V 10 bases and J 4 bases; bases outside gene matches: 9. The V gene's germline CDR1 is MDHEN and CDR2 SYDVKM. CDR3 loop: CATRWTGRYNEQFF. CDR3 nucleotides: TGTGCCACCAGATGGACAGGGCGATACAATGAGCAGTTCTTC.

This clonotype has at least ten counts. The DNA for the CDR3 is TGTGCCAGCAGCCGACAGGAATCTGGGGCCAACGTCCTGACTTTC. As protein: CASSRQESGANVLTF. V usage is TRBV7-2 and J usage is TRBJ2-6; tentatively, D is TRBD1 (6 bases). Germline V gene data show CDR1 as SGHTA and CDR2 as FQGNSA. This CDR3 region has 15 residues. Trimming cost V 5 bases and J 1 base, with 9 bases left between them. The whole variable domain, remainder taken from reference TRBV7-2 and TRBJ2-6, is GAGVSQSPSNKVTEKGKDVELRCDPISGHTALYWYRQSLGQGLEFLIYFQGNSAPDKSGLPSDRFSAERTGGSVSTLTIQRTQQEDSAVYLCASSRQESGANVLTFGAGSRLTVL.

The chain combines TRBV5-1 with TRBJ2-5, with no clear D. Trimming stripped 1 base from V and 11 bases from J, with 18 bases between. CDR1 is SGHRS, CDR2 YFSETQ, per germline. There are 14 residues in the CDR3. CDR3 sequence: CASSLSRVYNEQYF. CDR3 coding DNA: TGCGCCAGCAGCTTGTCCCGGGTTTACAATGAGCAGTACTTC.

There are a few counts of this clonotype. This chain connects TRBV27 to TRBJ2-2, with a tentative D call TRBD1 (5 bases). Trimming cost V 7 bases and J 1 base, with 10 bases left between them. The germline V gene encodes CDR1 MNHEY and CDR2 SMNVEV (reference sequence). This CDR3 has 14 amino acids. CDR3 loop: CASMEGVNTGELFF. CDR3 DNA sequence: TGTGCCAGCATGGAAGGGGTGAACACCGGGGAGCTGTTTTTT.

The table lists this clonotype with a few counts. CDR3 nucleotides: TGTGCCAGCAGGCCCAGACAGGGAGATCAGCCCCAGCATTTT. Translation: CASRPRQGDQPQHF. The genes are TRBV27 and TRBJ1-5, with 7 bases matching TRBD1. Germline V gene sequence: CDR1 MNHEY, CDR2 SMNVEV (reference sequence). Unmatched junction bases numbered 7, after V lost 6 bases and J lost 5 bases. This CDR3 is 14 amino acids long.

This clonotype was detected only a few times. The V and J genes are TRBV9 and TRBJ2-1; D is perhaps TRBD2 (6 bases). The CDR3 consists of 14 residues. Germline CDR1 SGDLS, CDR2 YYNGEE. V lost 3 bases, J lost 10 bases, and 17 bases lay in between. The CDR3: CASSGDGDWREQFF. DNA for the CDR3: TGTGCCAGCAGCGGCGACGGGGACTGGCGGGAGCAGTTCTTC.

V and J are TRBV12-3 or TRBV12-4 and TRBJ1-1; no reliable D call. The CDR3 has 11 residues. Trimming left V 4 bases short and J 9 bases short, with 9 bases between. The CDR3 sequence is CASSSHRKAFF. For the CDR3, the DNA is TGTGCCAGCAGTTCACATAGAAAAGCTTTCTTT.

This clonotype occurred a few times. V usage is TRBV18 and J usage is TRBJ2-5; a weak D match, TRBD1 (5 bases). CDR1 and CDR2 from the germline V gene are KGHSH and LQKENI. CDR3 size: 15 residues. Trimming cost V 3 bases and J 2 bases, with 13 bases left between them. The CDR3 is CASSPRAGSQETQYF. The CDR3 nucleotides are TGTGCCAGCTCACCTAGGGCAGGGTCACAAGAGACCCAGTACTTC.

This clonotype showed up many times. The genes are TRBV12-3 or TRBV12-4 and TRBJ2-7, with TRBD2 as a possible D gene (5 bases). The CDR3 spans 13 residues. Between the trimmed V and J ends, which lost 6 bases and 7 bases, there was a span of 16 bases. The CDR3 DNA reads as TGTGCCAGCAGCCCCACTAGGGTGCGGGAGCAGTACTTC. Its protein is CASSPTRVREQYF.

The gene calls are TRBV5-1 and TRBJ2-2; a weak D match, TRBD2 (5 bases). This CDR3 spans 15 amino acids. V lost 1 base to trimming and J lost 1 base, with 8 bases between them. Germline V gene lookup returns CDR1 SGHRS and CDR2 YFSETQ. CDR3 in amino acids: CASSLQRLNTGELFF. CDR3 nucleotide sequence: TGCGCCAGCAGCTTGCAGCGGCTGAACACCGGGGAGCTGTTTTTT.

The chain joins TRBV20-1 to TRBJ2-1, with a tentative D call TRBD1 (6 bases). V shed 0 bases and J shed 7 bases, with 13 bases lying between them. Per the germline V gene, CDR1 is DFQATT and CDR2 is SNEGSKA (reference sequence). The CDR3 covers 14 residues. The CDR3 DNA is TGCAGTGCTAGAGACAGGGGACCCCAAAATGAGCAGTTCTTC. It translates to CSARDRGPQNEQFF.

About this clonotype: This sequence may be a read error, since a much larger clone differs from it by one base. The V call is TRBV6-5, the J call TRBJ2-4; D unclear. V gave up 2 bases and J gave up 13 bases, with 18 bases separating them. Germline lookup yields CDR1 MNHEY and CDR2 SVGAGI. This CDR3 comprises 14 residues. The CDR3 DNA reads as TGTGCCAGCAGTTACGGGTGGTCCCACAATGAGCAGTACTTC. Translation gives CASSYGWSHNEQYF.

The chain recombines TRBV7-6 with TRBJ2-1, with D perhaps given as TRBD1 or TRBD2 (5 bases each). This CDR3 spans 15 amino acids. V was trimmed by 5 bases and J by 5 bases, leaving 16 bases between them. Germline V gene sequence: CDR1 SGHVS, CDR2 FNYEAQ. The CDR3 nucleotides are TGTGCCAGCAGCCCAAACGGGGCCCCCAACAATGAGCAGTTCTTC. It yields the protein CASSPNGAPNNEQFF.